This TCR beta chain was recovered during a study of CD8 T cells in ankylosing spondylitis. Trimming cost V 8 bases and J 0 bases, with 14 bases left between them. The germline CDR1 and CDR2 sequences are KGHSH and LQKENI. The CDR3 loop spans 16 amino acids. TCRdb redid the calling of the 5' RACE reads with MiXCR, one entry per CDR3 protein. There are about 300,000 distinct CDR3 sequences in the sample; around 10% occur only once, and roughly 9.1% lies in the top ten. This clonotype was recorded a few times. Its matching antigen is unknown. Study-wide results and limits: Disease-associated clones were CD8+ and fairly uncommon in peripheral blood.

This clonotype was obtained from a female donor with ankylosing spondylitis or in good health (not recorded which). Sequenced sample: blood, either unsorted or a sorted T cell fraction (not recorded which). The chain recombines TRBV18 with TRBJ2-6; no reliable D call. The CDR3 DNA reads TGTGCCAGCACAGCGCTGCTTGACTCTGGGGCCAACGTCCTGACTTTC. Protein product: CASTALLDSGANVLTF. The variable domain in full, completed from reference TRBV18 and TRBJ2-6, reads NAGVMQNPRHLVRRRGQEARLRCSPMKGHSHVYWYRQLPEEGLKFMVYLQKENIIDESGMPKERFSAEFPKEGPSILRIQQVVRGDSAAYFCASTALLDSGANVLTFGAGSRLTVL.